Listed below are T cell receptor beta chains from one sample, sequenced in a study of CD8+CD57+ T cells in acquired aplastic anemia. MiXCR, run by TCRdb on the reads, gives a single entry per CDR3 protein. Of around 160,000 distinct CDR3 sequences listed, 40% to 50% are singletons. The sample consisted of sorted CD4+, CD8+, or CD8+CD57+ T cells (not recorded which) from PBMCs. Source of these receptors: a human donor with aplastic anemia. CDR3s include the opening cysteine and the closing phenylalanine or tryptophan. D genes are given only for firm matches. Clone sizes are given selectively: once, few, many, or a class where the clone is expanded.

>many|TRBJ1-1|TRBD1|TRBV7-9
TGTGCCAGCAGCTTAGCAGGGGGCGTTGAAGCTTTCTTT
CASSLAGGVEAFF
>few|TRBJ2-1|-|TRBV27
TGTGCCAGCAGTCCATCGGGACGCGCCGTTCAGTTCTTC
CASSPSGRAVQFF
>-|TRBJ1-4|TRBD1|TRBV19
TGTGCCAGTAGTGACCACAGGGGGCGTGGGACTAATGAAAAACTGTTTTTT
CASSDHRGRGTNEKLFF
>-|TRBJ2-7|TRBD2|TRBV5-4
TGTGCCAGCAGCTCGCCAGGAGTAGCGGGGGTCTCCTACGAGCAGTACTTC
CASSSPGVAGVSYEQYF
>few|TRBJ1-5|TRBD1|TRBV2
TGTGCCAGCAGTAGGGACAGGGCTAATCAGCCCCAGCATTTT
CASSRDRANQPQHF
>-|TRBJ1-1|-|TRBV2
TGTGCCAGCAGTGAGAGAATTGGGGGGGGAGCTTTCTTT
CASSERIGGGAFF
>many|TRBJ2-3|TRBD1|TRBV19
TGTGCCAGTAGTCCCCGACAGGGGAGGGATACGCAGTATTTT
CASSPRQGRDTQYF
>-|TRBJ1-3|-|TRBV25-1
TGTGCCAGCAGACCTGGGAGCTCTGGAAACACCATATATTTT
CASRPGSSGNTIYF
>-|TRBJ2-1|TRBD2|TRBV5-1
TGCGCCAGCAGCTTGAGACTAGCGGGGGTTTTATACAATGAGCAGTTCTTC
CASSLRLAGVLYNEQFF
>many|TRBJ1-1|TRBD1|TRBV19
TGTGCCAGTAGTCTAAGGACAGGGAATGAAGCTTTCTTT
CASSLRTGNEAFF
>few|TRBJ2-2|TRBD2|TRBV29-1
TGCAGCGCAGGGACTAGCTACCTCACCGGGGAGCTGTTTTTT
CSAGTSYLTGELFF
>-|TRBJ1-6|-|TRBV9
TGTGCCAGCAGCCCGCAGGGAATGAATTCACCCCTCCACTTT
CASSPQGMNSPLHF
>many|TRBJ1-2|TRBD1|TRBV24-1
TGTGCCACCAGTGATTCGGGACAGGACTTTGACGGCTACACCTTC
CATSDSGQDFDGYTF
>-|TRBJ2-2|TRBD2|TRBV11-1
TGTGCCAGCAGCTTATTCCCTAGCGGGTCTACGAGCACCGGGGAGCTGTTTTTT
CASSLFPSGSTSTGELFF
>many|TRBJ2-7|-|TRBV6-1
TGTGCCAGCGCGAGGCAGGAGCCCTACGAGCAGTACTTC
CASARQEPYEQYF
>-|TRBJ1-5|TRBD1|TRBV20-1
TGCAGTGCTATGGTAGGGGACAGACATAGCAATCAGCCCCAGCATTTT
CSAMVGDRHSNQPQHF
>few|TRBJ1-2|-|TRBV24-1
TGTGCCACCAGTGATCCTGGAGGCTATGGCTACACCTTC
CATSDPGGYGYTF
>-|TRBJ2-1|-|TRBV15
TGTGCCACCAGCAGAGATGGGGATGAGCAGTTCTTC
CATSRDGDEQFF
>few|TRBJ2-1|TRBD2|TRBV3-1
TGTGCCAGCAGCCATGGGACTAGCGGGAGTGGGTTCTTC
CASSHGTSGSGFF
>-|TRBJ2-7|-|TRBV24-1
TGCGCCACCAGTGATTTGAGGGGGTCGAATGAGCAGTACTTC
CATSDLRGSNEQYF
>many|TRBJ2-5|-|TRBV7-9
TGTGCCAGCAGCGCCGGGGGTATCCGGGAGACCCAGTACTTC
CASSAGGIRETQYF
>once|TRBJ1-1|TRBD1|TRBV11-3
TGTGCCAGCAGCTGGGGGGACAGGGGGCACACTGAAGCTTTCTTT
CASSWGDRGHTEAFF
>many|TRBJ2-1|-|TRBV19
TGTGCCAGTAGTATATGGTTGGGAGATGAGCAGTTCTTC
CASSIWLGDEQFF
>-|TRBJ2-1|TRBD2|TRBV7-6
TGTGCCAGCAGCTTGGAGACTAGCGGGGACTTCAATGAGCAGTTCTTC
CASSLETSGDFNEQFF
>-|TRBJ1-6|TRBD1|TRBV20-1
TGCAGTGCCGGGACAGGGGGTTCACCCCTCCACTTT
CSAGTGGSPLHF
>-|TRBJ2-3|-|TRBV2
TGTGCCAGCAGTGGTTGGGAGGATACGCAGTATTTT
CASSGWEDTQYF